This is a list of T cell receptor beta chains from one sample in a study of T cells in localized non-small cell lung cancer. TCRdb's copy holds only in-frame clones and misses some; the assay was immunoSEQ multiplex PCR. This sample has around 50,000 clones, with about nine tenths found just once. Sequencing was performed on peripheral blood, taken before any cancer treatment. Source of these receptors: a woman between 35 and 75 years old with stage I lung adenocarcinoma. Each CDR3 is given with its conserved first and last residue. D genes are given only for firm matches. Size tells how often a clone was seen (once, few, many) or the class of an expanded clone, and some rows leave it out.

d_call	v_call	clone_size	j_call	cdr3_aa	cdr3_nt
-	TRBV6-5	-	TRBJ1-4	CASSYSATNEKLFF	TGTGCCAGCAGTTACAGTGCAACTAATGAAAAACTGTTTTTT
-	TRBV6-4	-	TRBJ1-3	CASSTTGSGNTIYF	TGTGCCAGCAGTACGACAGGCTCTGGAAACACCATATATTTT
-	TRBV19	-	TRBJ2-3	CASSPSLRSLTDTQYF	TGTGCCAGTAGTCCCTCCCTACGTTCTCTCACAGATACGCAGTATTTT
TRBD2	TRBV9	-	TRBJ2-3	CASSTRTSGGTTDTQYF	TGTGCCAGCAGCACCCGGACTAGCGGGGGGACCACAGATACGCAGTATTTT
TRBD1	TRBV28	-	TRBJ2-1	CASSPRDRPYNEQFF	TGTGCCAGCAGTCCTCGGGACAGGCCCTACAATGAGCAGTTCTTC
-	TRBV30	-	TRBJ1-2	CAWSVERGSPHYGYTF	TGTGCCTGGAGTGTAGAGAGGGGTTCACCCCACTATGGCTACACCTTC
-	TRBV21-1	-	TRBJ2-5	CASSKATAGETQYF	TGTGCCAGCAGCAAAGCAACGGCAGGCGAGACCCAGTACTTC
TRBD2	TRBV2	-	TRBJ2-1	CASSASGASYNEQFF	TGTGCCAGCAGCGCCAGCGGGGCCTCCTACAATGAGCAGTTCTTC
-	TRBV7-2	few	TRBJ1-2	CASSHGQIYGYTF	TGTGCCAGCAGCCACGGACAGATCTATGGCTACACCTTC
-	TRBV4-3	-	TRBJ2-5	CASSQDLGLRETQYF	TGCGCCAGCAGCCAAGATTTGGGACTGCGCGAGACCCAGTACTTC
TRBD1	TRBV5-4	-	TRBJ2-3	CASSQGWTGGTDTQYF	TGCGCCAGCAGCCAAGGATGGACAGGAGGCACAGATACGCAGTATTTT
TRBD1	TRBV29-1	-	TRBJ1-2	CSVADRVVSYGYTF	TGCAGCGTCGCGGACAGGGTGGTTAGCTATGGCTACACCTTC
-	TRBV6-5	-	TRBJ1-4	CASSPQGANEKLFF	TGTGCCAGCAGCCCACAGGGAGCTAATGAAAAACTGTTTTTT
TRBD1	TRBV5-4	few	TRBJ1-5	CASSSGTGPNQPQHF	TGTGCCAGCAGCTCCGGGACAGGGCCCAATCAGCCCCAGCATTTT